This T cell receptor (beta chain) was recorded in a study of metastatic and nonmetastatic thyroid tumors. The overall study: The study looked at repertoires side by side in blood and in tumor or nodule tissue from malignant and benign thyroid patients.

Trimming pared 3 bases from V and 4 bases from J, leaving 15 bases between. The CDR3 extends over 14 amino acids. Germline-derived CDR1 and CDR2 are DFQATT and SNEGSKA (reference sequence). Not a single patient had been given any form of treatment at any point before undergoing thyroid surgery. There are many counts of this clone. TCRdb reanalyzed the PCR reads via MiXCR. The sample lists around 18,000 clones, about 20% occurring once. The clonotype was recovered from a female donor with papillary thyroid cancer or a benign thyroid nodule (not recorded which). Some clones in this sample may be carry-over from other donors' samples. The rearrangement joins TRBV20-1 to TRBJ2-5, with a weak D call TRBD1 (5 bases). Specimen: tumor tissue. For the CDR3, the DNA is TGCAGTGCTAGTTTTTGGGGCGCCGGAGAGACCCAGTACTTC. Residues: CSASFWGAGETQYF.